The 22 T cell receptor beta chains below come from one sample, sequenced in a study of blood T cell repertoires in COVID-19. Using immunoSEQ multiplex PCR, the repertoire was profiled, and TCRdb retains in-frame clones only, with some absent. The sample includes some 150,000 clones, 85% seen only once; the top ten take 6.2%. Sequencing used PBMCs or T cells enriched from blood (not recorded which). The origin of the receptors is a middle-aged woman who had recovered from COVID-19.

This chain links TRBV5-4 with TRBJ1-1; D is perhaps TRBD1 (6 bases). The CDR3 consists of 12 residues. Germline values: CDR1 SGHNT, CDR2 YYREEE (reference sequence). Trimming left V 3 bases short and J 5 bases short, with 8 bases between. This CDR3 is CASSSDRTEAFF. The CDR3 region has the DNA TGTGCCAGCAGCTCAGACAGGACTGAAGCTTTCTTT.

J is TRBJ2-7 and V is TRBV2; no clear D gene. The V and J ends lost 3 bases and 0 bases respectively, with 12 bases between them. This CDR3 contains 15 residues. Germline loops: CDR1 SNHLY, CDR2 FYNNEI. The chain's CDR3 is CASSDATFLSYEQYF. In nucleotides, the CDR3 is TGTGCCAGCAGTGATGCGACTTTCCTCTCCTACGAGCAGTACTTC.

This rearrangement joins TRBV3-1 (or the pseudogene TRBV3-2) to TRBJ1-2; 9 bases agree with TRBD1. The CDR3 spans 18 residues. Looked up from germline, CDR1 is LGHDT and CDR2 is YNNKEL (reference sequence). The ends lost 1 base at V and 1 base at J; junction bases unmatched: 10. This CDR3 reads CASSQGGQGKVFNYGYTF. The CDR3, as DNA: TGTGCCAGCAGCCAAGGGGGACAGGGAAAGGTGTTTAACTATGGCTACACCTTC.

V gene TRBV29-1 combines with J gene TRBJ2-2; possibly TRBD2 for D (5 bases). V lost 5 bases, J lost 2 bases, and 15 bases lay in between. Looked up from germline, CDR1 is SQVTM and CDR2 is ANQGSEA. The CDR3 loop spans 15 amino acids. CDR3 in amino acids: CSVYLVDSNTGELFF. The CDR3 nucleotides read TGCAGCGTTTATCTAGTGGACTCTAACACCGGGGAGCTGTTTTTT.

The V gene is TRBV25-1, the J gene TRBJ1-4; D is possibly TRBD1 (6 bases). Trimming removed 7 bases from V and 0 bases from J, with 12 bases in between. The CDR3 is made up of 15 amino acids. Germline V gives CDR1 MGHDK, CDR2 SYGVNS. The CDR3 is CASKGGAATNEKLFF. The CDR3 DNA sequence: TGTGCCAGCAAAGGGGGGGCCGCAACTAATGAAAAACTGTTTTTT.

The J gene is TRBJ2-7, the V gene TRBV2, with 9 bases aligning to TRBD2. This CDR3 contains 16 residues. The germline gives CDR1 SNHLY, CDR2 FYNNEI. J was trimmed by 2 bases and V by 6 bases; bases with no gene match: 11. CDR3 loop: CASSYPLAGAAYEQYF. The CDR3 DNA is TGTGCCAGCAGCTACCCATTAGCGGGGGCCGCCTACGAGCAGTACTTC.

The chain recombines TRBV11-3 with TRBJ2-3; TRBD1 aligns across 9 bases. From germline, CDR1 is SGHNT and CDR2 YENEEA. Trimming removed 1 base from V and 6 bases from J; junction bases left unmatched: 5. The CDR3 is 15 amino acids. The CDR3: CASSLAGQGSDTQYF. CDR3 nucleotide sequence: TGTGCCAGCAGCTTAGCTGGACAGGGGAGCGATACGCAGTATTTT.

V usage is TRBV6-5 and J usage is TRBJ1-2; possible D gene TRBD1, 6 bases. V was cut by 6 bases and J by 4 bases, with 18 bases left in between. CDR3 length: 15 amino acids. Germline-derived CDR1 and CDR2 are MNHEY and SVGAGI. The CDR3: CASRGTRALGYGYTF. In DNA form, the CDR3 reads TGTGCCAGCAGGGGGACAAGGGCCCTTGGCTATGGCTACACCTTC.

This chain connects TRBV15 to TRBJ2-7, with TRBD1 matching 8 bases. Per germline, CDR1 LNHNV and CDR2 YYDKDF (reference sequence). With 6 bases clipped from V and 2 bases from J, the junction kept 15 bases outside the gene matches. The CDR3 runs to 17 residues. CDR3 residues: CATSLTGQGTKAYEQYF. As DNA, the CDR3 is TGTGCCACCAGTCTTACCGGACAGGGCACTAAAGCCTACGAGCAGTACTTC. Filled out from reference TRBV15 and TRBJ2-7, the complete variable domain reads DAMVIQNPRYQVTQFGKPVTLSCSQTLNHNVMYWYQQKSSQAPKLLFHYYDKDFNNEADTPDNFQSRRPNTSFCFLDIRSPGLGDTAMYLCATSLTGQGTKAYEQYFGPGTRLTVT.

This chain connects TRBV4-2 to TRBJ2-1; 9 positions match TRBD2. From germline, CDR1 is LGHNA and CDR2 YNFKEQ. The V segment lost 1 base and the J segment 7 bases; nucleotides outside the gene matches: 2. The length of the CDR3 is 14 residues. In DNA, the CDR3 is TGTGCCAGCAGCCAAGGTCTAGCGGGGAATGAGCAGTTCTTC. It specifies CASSQGLAGNEQFF.

The rearrangement uses TRBV30 and TRBJ1-1; unclear D gene. The CDR3 spans 14 residues. The germline V gene has CDR1 GTSNPN and CDR2 SVGIG (reference sequence). V gave up 2 bases and J gave up 1 base, with 11 bases separating them. The CDR3 bases are TGTGCCTGGAGTCCACCACCGGGGAACACTGAAGCTTTCTTT. This gives the protein CAWSPPPGNTEAFF.

The chain uses TRBV7-8 and TRBJ2-3; possible D gene TRBD2, 6 bases. The CDR3 spans 15 residues. Trimming took 0 bases from V and 4 from J, leaving 11 bases between them. Looked up from germline, CDR1 is SGHVS and CDR2 is FQNEAQ. CDR3 coding DNA: TGTGCCAGCAGCTTAGCAGGGTGGGACTCAGATACGCAGTATTTT. Residues: CASSLAGWDSDTQYF.

J is TRBJ2-5 and V is TRBV7-9; D might be TRBD1 (5 bases). CDR1 and CDR2 from the germline V gene are SEHNR and FQNEAQ (reference sequence). The CDR3 is 13 amino acids. V lost 5 bases and J lost 5, with 12 bases in between. The CDR3 DNA follows: TGTGCCAGCAGCATAAACAGGCTCGAGACCCAGTACTTC. Its translation is CASSINRLETQYF.

The chain uses TRBV5-5 and TRBJ2-7, with 8 bases lining up with TRBD1. There are 15 residues in the CDR3. Germline loops: CDR1 SGHKS, CDR2 YYEKEE (reference sequence). V gave up 4 bases and J gave up 5 bases; unmatched junction bases: 11. The CDR3 protein is CASSPLTGAANEQYF. The CDR3 nucleotides read TGTGCCAGCAGCCCCCTGACAGGGGCGGCTAACGAGCAGTACTTC.

This clone was found once. The chain carries TRBV11-2 and TRBJ1-5, with TRBD1 as a possible D gene (5 bases). CDR1 and CDR2 (germline): SGHAT, FQNNGV. This CDR3 contains 17 residues. Trimming stripped 3 bases from V and 4 bases from J, with 19 bases between. This CDR3 reads CASSLGAGRDPNQPQHF. CDR3 nucleotides: TGTGCCAGCAGCTTGGGCGCAGGGAGGGACCCTAATCAGCCCCAGCATTTT.

V is TRBV5-1 and J is TRBJ2-5, with D tentatively TRBD2 (6 bases). The CDR3 extends over 16 amino acids. Germline-derived CDR1 and CDR2 are SGHRS and YFSETQ. V lost 0 bases, J lost 0 bases, and 12 bases lay in between. The CDR3 loop reads CASSLAGGNHQETQYF. In DNA, the CDR3 is TGCGCCAGCAGCTTGGCCGGAGGGAACCACCAAGAGACCCAGTACTTC.

The chain combines TRBV19 with TRBJ1-1; tentatively, D is TRBD1 (5 bases). The CDR3 has 15 residues. V lost 4 bases to trimming and J lost 3 bases, with 15 bases between them. Germline V gene lookup returns CDR1 LNHDA and CDR2 SQIVND (reference sequence). CDR3 in amino acids: CASSTPQGRDTEAFF. CDR3 in DNA: TGTGCCAGTAGTACCCCGCAGGGTCGGGACACTGAAGCTTTCTTT.

The chain joins TRBV3-1 (or the pseudogene TRBV3-2) to TRBJ2-3; D is possibly TRBD1 (6 bases). Trimming removed 3 bases from V and 2 bases from J, with 21 bases in between. CDR1 LGHDT and CDR2 YNNKEL come from the germline V gene (reference sequence). The CDR3 covers 18 residues. The CDR3 coding sequence is TGTGCCAGCAGCCACGCAAGTGGAACAGGGTTTTACACAGATACGCAGTATTTT. It yields the protein CASSHASGTGFYTDTQYF.

J is TRBJ1-1 and V is TRBV5-1, with TRBD1 matching 7 bases. CDR3 size: 18 residues. Trimming at V came to 2 bases and at J to 1 base, leaving 14 bases not matched to a gene. The germline CDR1 and CDR2 sequences are SGHRS and YFSETQ. In nucleotides, the CDR3 is TGCGCCAGCAGCTTCAACTATCGTTACAGGGGAGCGAACACTGAAGCTTTCTTT. It yields the protein CASSFNYRYRGANTEAFF.

This sequence joins TRBV29-1 and TRBJ2-7; possibly TRBD2 for D (7 bases). Germline CDR1 reads SQVTM; CDR2 reads ANQGSEA. There are 15 residues in the CDR3. Trimming removed 4 bases at V and 6 bases at J, with 22 bases between. In DNA form, the CDR3 reads TGCAGCGTTGTGGGGGGGCCCACCCCTTGGAGCGAGCAGTACTTC. Amino acids: CSVVGGPTPWSEQYF.

The rearrangement links TRBV19 to TRBJ2-7; D not certain. Trimming stripped 2 bases from V and 3 bases from J, with 14 bases between. Germline lookup yields CDR1 LNHDA and CDR2 SQIVND (reference sequence). The CDR3 contains 15 residues. Here the CDR3 reads CASSISLTVNYEQYF. The CDR3 DNA is TGTGCCAGTAGTATAAGTTTAACAGTTAACTACGAGCAGTACTTC.

The CDR3 is CASSRQGYYGYTF. As DNA, the CDR3 is TGTGCCAGCTCACGGCAGGGGTACTATGGCTACACCTTC. This chain connects TRBV18 to TRBJ1-2; D is perhaps TRBD1 (6 bases). The germline V and J ends were trimmed by 4 bases and 3 bases, with 9 bases remaining between them. The germline V gene has CDR1 KGHSH and CDR2 LQKENI. The CDR3 is 13 residues long.